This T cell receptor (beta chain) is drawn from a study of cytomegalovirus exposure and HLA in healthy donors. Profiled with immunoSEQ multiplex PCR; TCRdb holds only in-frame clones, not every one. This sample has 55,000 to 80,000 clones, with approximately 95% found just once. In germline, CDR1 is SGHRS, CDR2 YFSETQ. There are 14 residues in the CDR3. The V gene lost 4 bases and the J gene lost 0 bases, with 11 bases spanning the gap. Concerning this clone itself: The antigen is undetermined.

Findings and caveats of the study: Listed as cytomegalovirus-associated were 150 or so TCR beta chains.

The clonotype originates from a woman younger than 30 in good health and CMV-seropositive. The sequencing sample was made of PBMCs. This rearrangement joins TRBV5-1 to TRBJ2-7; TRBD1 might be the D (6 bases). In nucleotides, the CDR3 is TGCGCCAGCAGCATCCGGGACATCTCCTACGAGCAGTACTTC. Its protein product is CASSIRDISYEQYF. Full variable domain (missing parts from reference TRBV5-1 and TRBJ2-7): KAGVTQTPRYLIKTRGQQVTLSCSPISGHRSVSWYQQTPGQGLQFLFEYFSETQRNKGNFPGRFSGRQFSNSRSEMNVSTLELGDSALYLCASSIRDISYEQYFGPGTRLTVT.